These 10 T cell receptor beta chains originate from one sample sequenced in a study of cytomegalovirus exposure and HLA in healthy donors. Generated by immunoSEQ multiplex PCR, the TCRdb table keeps only in-frame clones and is missing some. The sample gives about 56,000 clones, 85% to 95% of which show up once; around 1.7% is in the top ten. Material: PBMCs. These receptor sequences come from a woman aged 18-29 years in good health and CMV-seropositive.

This chain connects TRBV4-1 to TRBJ1-2; TRBD1 aligns across 8 bases. Germline assignment: CDR1 MGHRA and CDR2 YSYEKL. The CDR3 runs to 14 residues. J gave up 3 bases and V 3 bases, and 3 bases lay outside the gene matches. The CDR3 loop reads CASSQEQGDYGYTF. The CDR3 DNA sequence: TGCGCCAGCAGCCAGGAACAGGGGGACTATGGCTACACCTTC.

J is TRBJ2-3 and V is TRBV29-1, with 8 positions matching TRBD2. From germline, CDR1 is SQVTM and CDR2 ANQGSEA. With V trimmed by 1 base and J by 2 bases, 2 bases remained unmatched. The CDR3 extends over 14 amino acids. The CDR3 DNA is TGCAGCGTTGAAGCGGGGGGGCACACAGATACGCAGTATTTT. Protein sequence: CSVEAGGHTDTQYF.

This chain connects TRBV9 to TRBJ2-5; 8 bases are shared with TRBD2. The CDR3 is 15 amino acids. Trimming took 0 bases from V and 2 from J; bases not matched to a gene: 3. Germline V gives CDR1 SGDLS, CDR2 YYNGEE. The CDR3 sequence: CASSVDRGGQETQYF. In DNA, the CDR3 is TGTGCCAGCAGCGTAGATCGGGGGGGTCAAGAGACCCAGTACTTC.

The V call is TRBV10-2, the J call TRBJ2-5, with 9 bases lining up with TRBD2. This CDR3 has 14 amino acids. The junction had 1 base not matched to a gene; V was cut back by 4 bases and J by 1 base. Germline V CDR1 and CDR2: WSHSY, SAAADI. Here the CDR3 reads CASSATSGQETQYF. The CDR3 DNA reads as TGCGCCAGCAGTGCGACTAGCGGCCAAGAGACCCAGTACTTC.

The chain employs TRBV4-1 and TRBJ1-5; D is unclear. Trimming pared 1 base from V and 6 bases from J, leaving 16 bases between. Per the germline V gene, CDR1 is MGHRA and CDR2 is YSYEKL. There are 16 residues in the CDR3. In nucleotides, the CDR3 is TGCGCCAGCAGCCAAGTCGTTTGGGCAATTGGTCAGCCCCAGCATTTT. This encodes CASSQVVWAIGQPQHF.

The rearrangement uses TRBV27 and TRBJ2-3, with 8 bases aligning to TRBD2. V gave up 6 bases and J gave up 4 bases; unmatched junction bases: 9. Germline lookup yields CDR1 MNHEY and CDR2 SMNVEV (reference sequence). The CDR3 covers 15 residues. This CDR3 reads CASSSTSDYADTQYF. For the CDR3, the DNA is TGTGCCAGCAGCTCGACTAGCGATTATGCAGATACGCAGTATTTT.

The gene calls are TRBV9 and TRBJ1-1; 7 bases line up with TRBD1. Germline V gene sequence: CDR1 SGDLS, CDR2 YYNGEE. The CDR3 totals 17 residues. V gave up 0 bases and J gave up 1 base; unmatched junction bases: 9. The CDR3: CASSVAFGQEGNTEAFF. Written as DNA, the CDR3 is TGTGCCAGCAGCGTAGCTTTCGGACAGGAGGGGAACACTGAAGCTTTCTTT.

J is TRBJ1-1 and V is TRBV5-1; weak D call: TRBD1 (6 bases). This CDR3 is 17 amino acids long. Germline lookup yields CDR1 SGHRS and CDR2 YFSETQ. The V gene lost 4 bases and the J gene lost 0 bases, with 19 bases spanning the gap. The CDR3 bases are TGCGCCAGCAGCCTTGGTGACAGGAGCCTCCTGAACACTGAAGCTTTCTTT. Amino acids: CASSLGDRSLLNTEAFF.

The chain joins TRBV2 to TRBJ1-1, with D maybe TRBD1 (6 bases). The CDR3 consists of 14 residues. Trimming cost V 7 bases and J 1 base, with 13 bases left between them. CDR1 SNHLY and CDR2 FYNNEI come from the germline V gene. This CDR3 reads CASKGVRGNTEAFF. DNA for the CDR3: TGTGCCAGCAAGGGGGTTAGGGGGAACACTGAAGCTTTCTTT. The entire variable domain, with the rest obtained from reference TRBV2 and TRBJ1-1, is as follows: EPEVTQTPSHQVTQMGQEVILRCVPISNHLYFYWYRQILGQKVEFLVSFYNNEISEKSEIFDDQFSVERPDGSNFTLKIRSTKLEDSAMYFCASKGVRGNTEAFFGQGTRLTVV.

This rearrangement joins TRBV11-2 to TRBJ2-7; 7 bases align to TRBD1. The CDR3 sequence is 15 residues long. Per germline, CDR1 SGHAT and CDR2 FQNNGV. Trimming at V came to 5 bases and at J to 1 base, leaving 8 bases not matched to a gene. This CDR3 is CASSRGQIPSYEQYF. CDR3 DNA: TGTGCCAGCAGCCGGGGACAGATCCCTTCCTACGAGCAGTACTTC.